This TCR beta chain was retrieved from a study of blood T cell repertoires in COVID-19. Study-level background: COVID-19 samples, acute and convalescent, were from the United States, Italy and Spain.

This CDR3 region has 14 residues. V gave up 5 bases and J gave up 5 bases, with 16 bases separating them. CDR1 and CDR2 (germline): MNHEY, SVGAGI. Profiling relied on immunoSEQ multiplex PCR, and the TCRdb table lists in-frame clones only, not all of them. The sample has 150,000 to 200,000 clones, about 83% seen once. A Seattle source enrolled patients during active infection and followed them longitudinally. This clone was counted between two and nine times. This receptor was identified in a person aged 65 to 79 with COVID-19, enrolled during active disease. The gene calls are TRBV6-5 and TRBJ2-7; D possibly corresponds to TRBD1 (6 bases). The specimen was peripheral blood. CDR3 bases: TGTGCCAGCAGTCCTACCTTTGACAGGAACGAGCAGTACTTC. Translation gives CASSPTFDRNEQYF.